These 8 T cell receptor beta chains share one sample of origin, sequenced in a study of cytomegalovirus exposure and HLA in healthy donors (dated by TCRdb to the late 2010s). Library preparation was by the immunoSEQ multiplex PCR assay. Entries here come from immuneACCESS through TCRdb and include only in-frame sequences with V and J called. Some clones fail to appear in such tables; in the studies checked, an unresolved V gene covers under half of the shortfall, and the cause of the remainder is unknown. The table for this sample lists about 360,000 clones; 75% to 90% of them were counted only once. Of the sample, approximately 0.8% falls within the top ten clones. The sample taken for sequencing was PBMCs. All receptors come from a woman under 30 in good health and CMV-seronegative.

The rearrangement links TRBV30 to TRBJ2-3; TRBD2 might be the D (5 bases). Trimming pared 0 bases from V and 12 bases from J, leaving 10 bases between. CDR3 length: 11 residues. The germline gives CDR1 GTSNPN, CDR2 SVGIG (reference sequence). The CDR3, as DNA: TGTGCCTGGAGTGTTTCGTGGACTCAGTATTTT. This translates into CAWSVSWTQYF.

The CDR3 DNA reads as TGTGCCAGCGGAGCAGAGGTTAGCAATCAGCCCCAGCATTTT. Translation: CASGAEVSNQPQHF. The J gene is TRBJ1-5, the V gene TRBV28, with D unclear. Trimming stripped 8 bases from V and 0 bases from J, with 11 bases between. This CDR3 has 14 residues. Germline CDR1 MDHEN, CDR2 SYDVKM.

The chain couples TRBV2 to TRBJ2-7; 13 bases align to TRBD2. This CDR3 spans 19 amino acids. V dropped 0 bases and J dropped 2; count of bases not matched to a gene: 10. CDR1 and CDR2 (germline): SNHLY, FYNNEI. The CDR3 sequence: CASSEASGLAGVSTYEQYF. The CDR3 DNA is TGTGCCAGCAGTGAAGCGTCTGGACTAGCGGGGGTATCAACCTACGAGCAGTACTTC.

DNA of the CDR3: TGTGCCAGCAGCTATACAGGGTCTACTAATGAAAAACTGTTTTTT. This codes for CASSYTGSTNEKLFF. The chain links TRBV28 to TRBJ1-4; possible D gene TRBD1, 6 bases. This CDR3 is 15 amino acids long. Germline CDR1 MDHEN, CDR2 SYDVKM. V shed 6 bases and J shed 2 bases, with 13 bases lying between them. Together with reference TRBV28 and TRBJ1-4, the CDR3 gives the full variable domain: DVKVTQSSRYLVKRTGEKVFLECVQDMDHENMFWYRQDPGLGLRLIYFSYDVKMKEKGDIPEGYSVSREKKERFSLILESASTNQTSMYLCASSYTGSTNEKLFFGSGTQLSVL.

The chain is built from TRBV5-1 and TRBJ1-4; TRBD1 matches at 12 bases. The CDR3 length is 15 residues. From germline, CDR1 is SGHRS and CDR2 YFSETQ. V was clipped by 2 bases and J by 14 bases; unmatched bases: 10. The chain's CDR3 is CASSFPGTGGQILFF. The CDR3 nucleotides are TGCGCCAGCAGCTTCCCCGGGACAGGGGGCCAAATCCTGTTTTTT. The whole variable domain, remainder taken from reference TRBV5-1 and TRBJ1-4, is KAGVTQTPRYLIKTRGQQVTLSCSPISGHRSVSWYQQTPGQGLQFLFEYFSETQRNKGNFPGRFSGRQFSNSRSEMNVSTLELGDSALYLCASSFPGTGGQILFFGSGTQLSVL.

The chain's CDR3 is CASSPAASGAYEQYF. The DNA for the CDR3 is TGTGCCAGCAGCCCGGCGGCTAGCGGTGCGTACGAGCAGTACTTC. The V call is TRBV11-2, the J call TRBJ2-7; TRBD2 matches at 7 bases. J lost 4 bases, V lost 5 bases, and 11 bases had no gene match. CDR3 length: 15 residues. The V gene's germline CDR1 is SGHAT and CDR2 FQNNGV.

The gene calls are TRBV30 and TRBJ2-7, with 8 bases that match TRBD1. This CDR3 is built from 14 residues. Germline CDR1 reads GTSNPN; CDR2 reads SVGIG (reference sequence). V gave up 1 base and J gave up 1 base; unmatched junction bases: 3. CDR3 in amino acids: CAWSGTGRSYEQYF. The CDR3 DNA is TGTGCCTGGAGTGGGACAGGGAGATCCTACGAGCAGTACTTC.

This clone has a single count. V is TRBV2 and J is TRBJ2-1; D gene ambiguous. V lost 3 bases, J lost 3 bases, and 6 bases lay in between. CDR1 and CDR2 from the germline V gene are SNHLY and FYNNEI. The CDR3 spans 13 residues. CDR3 protein: CASSDTFYNEQFF. The DNA for the CDR3 is TGTGCCAGCAGTGACACATTCTACAATGAGCAGTTCTTC.